This T cell receptor beta chain was sequenced during a study of cytomegalovirus exposure and HLA in healthy donors. Broader study findings: A few CMV-associated chains proved CMV antigen-specific in vitro.

Sequencing was performed with immunoSEQ multiplex PCR; in TCRdb, only in-frame clones are kept and a portion is missing. Here the sample spans approximately 65,000 clones, roughly 96% being singletons. The germline V gene has CDR1 MNHEY and CDR2 SMNVEV (reference sequence). This CDR3 is built from 14 residues. The ends lost 4 bases at V and 6 bases at J; junction bases unmatched: 4. Points on this clone: The antigen is undetermined.

The genes are TRBV27 and TRBJ2-1; 9 positions match TRBD2. Sequencing was performed on PBMCs. The sequence derives from a man in his late teens or twenties in good health and CMV-seronegative. This CDR3 is CASSSLAGSNEQFF. In DNA form, the CDR3 reads TGTGCCAGCAGTTCGCTAGCGGGATCCAATGAGCAGTTCTTC.